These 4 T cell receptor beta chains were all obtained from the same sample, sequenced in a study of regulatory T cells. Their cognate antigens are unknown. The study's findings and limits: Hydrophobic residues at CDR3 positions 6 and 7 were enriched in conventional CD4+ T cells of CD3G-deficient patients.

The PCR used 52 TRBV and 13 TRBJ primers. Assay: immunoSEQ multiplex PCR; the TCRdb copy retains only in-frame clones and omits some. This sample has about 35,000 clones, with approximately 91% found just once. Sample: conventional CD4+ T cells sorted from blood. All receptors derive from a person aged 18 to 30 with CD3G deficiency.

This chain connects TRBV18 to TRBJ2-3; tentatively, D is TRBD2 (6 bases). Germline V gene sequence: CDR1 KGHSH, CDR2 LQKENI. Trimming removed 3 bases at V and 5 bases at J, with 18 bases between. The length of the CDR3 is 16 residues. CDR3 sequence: CASSPKGGAMGDTQYF. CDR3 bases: TGTGCCAGCTCACCTAAGGGCGGGGCGATGGGAGATACGCAGTATTTT.

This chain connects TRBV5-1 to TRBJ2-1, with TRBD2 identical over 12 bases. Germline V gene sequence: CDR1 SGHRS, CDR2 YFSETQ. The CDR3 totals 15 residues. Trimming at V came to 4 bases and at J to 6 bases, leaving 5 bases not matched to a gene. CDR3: CASSVGLAGLNEQFF. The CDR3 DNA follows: TGCGCCAGCAGCGTGGGACTAGCGGGTCTCAATGAGCAGTTCTTC.

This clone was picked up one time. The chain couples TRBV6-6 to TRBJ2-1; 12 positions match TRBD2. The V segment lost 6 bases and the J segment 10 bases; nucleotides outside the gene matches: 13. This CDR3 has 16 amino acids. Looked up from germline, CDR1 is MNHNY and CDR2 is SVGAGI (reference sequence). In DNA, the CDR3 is TGTGCCAGCAGGGCTCCTAGCGGGGGGGCCAGAGGAGAGCAGTTCTTC. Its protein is CASRAPSGGARGEQFF.

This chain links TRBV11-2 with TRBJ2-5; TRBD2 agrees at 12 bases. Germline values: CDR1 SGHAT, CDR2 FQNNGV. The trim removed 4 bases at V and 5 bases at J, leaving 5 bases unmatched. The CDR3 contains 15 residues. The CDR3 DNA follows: TGTGCCAGCAGCTCTGGACTAGCGGGGACCGAGACCCAGTACTTC. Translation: CASSSGLAGTETQYF.